The T cell receptor beta chain described here comes from a study of spatial heterogeneity in lung cancer. Study context: Detected sequences consistently included more beta-chain ones than alpha-chain ones. Within raw reads, each unique TCR and UMI combination appeared on average more than ten times.

Indicated time point: blood at routine non-recurrence follow-up after resection. The input material, whole RNA from tumor, nontumor lung or frozen PBMC, was sequenced unsorted. MiXCR was run by TCRdb on the 5' RACE reads, yielding one entry per CDR3 protein. The data contain 50,000 to 60,000 distinct CDR3 sequences, roughly 8.1% of them singletons. Germline CDR1 is KGHDR and CDR2 is SFDVKD. CDR3 length equals 16 residues. With 3 bases removed from V and 8 bases from J, the gap between germline ends came to 19 bases. Here the sequenced sample was PBMCs, taken at follow-up. This sequence originates from a female donor with early-stage non-small cell lung cancer. V is TRBV24-1 and J is TRBJ2-1, with D perhaps TRBD1 (6 bases). CDR3 region: CATSDGRGLGIYEQFF. CDR3 DNA: TGTGCCACCAGTGATGGCAGGGGTTTGGGTATCTATGAGCAGTTCTTC.